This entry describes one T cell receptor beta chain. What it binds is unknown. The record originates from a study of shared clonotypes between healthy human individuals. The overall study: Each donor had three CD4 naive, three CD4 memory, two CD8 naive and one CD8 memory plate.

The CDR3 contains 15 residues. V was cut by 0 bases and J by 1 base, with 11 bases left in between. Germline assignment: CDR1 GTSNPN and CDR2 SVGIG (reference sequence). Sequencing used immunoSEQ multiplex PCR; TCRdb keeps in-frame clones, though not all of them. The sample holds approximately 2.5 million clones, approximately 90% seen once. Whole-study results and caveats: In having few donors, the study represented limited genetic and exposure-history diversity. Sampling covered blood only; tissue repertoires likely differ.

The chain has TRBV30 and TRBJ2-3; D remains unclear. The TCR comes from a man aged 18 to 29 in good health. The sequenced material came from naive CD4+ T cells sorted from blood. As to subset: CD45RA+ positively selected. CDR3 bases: TGTGCCTGGAGTGTTAACTCCTACCGCACAGATACGCAGTATTTT. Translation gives CAWSVNSYRTDTQYF.